One and the same sample provided the 23 T cell receptor beta chains below, sequenced in a study of blood T cells in healthy people across ages. Next came a second PCR, run for roughly 6 to 11 cycles, which used a sample-barcoded 5' primer along with a J-beta primer mix. TCRdb analysed the 5' RACE reads with MiXCR anew, one entry per CDR3 protein. The sample consists of fewer than 800,000 distinct CDR3 sequences, roughly 32% of them appearing once. The sequencing sample was made of blood. All receptors derive from an elderly woman in good health.

The sample holds a few counts of this clonotype. A much larger clone differs by one base, so this may be a read error. The chain couples TRBV20-1 to TRBJ2-3; D might be TRBD1 or TRBD2, each matching 6 bases. Per germline, CDR1 DFQATT and CDR2 SNEGSKA (reference sequence). The CDR3 runs to 14 residues. CDR3 residues: CSASGGLSTDAQYF. The CDR3 bases are TGCAGTGCTAGCGGGGGCCTTAGCACAGATGCGCAGTATTTT.

There are many counts of this clonotype. CDR3 bases: TGCAGTGCCCAAGATGTGGGGAGGTCCTATAATTCACCCCTCCACTTT. Its protein product is CSAQDVGRSYNSPLHF. The rearrangement joins TRBV20-1 to TRBJ1-6; no clear D. Trimming cost V 6 bases and J 1 base, with 16 bases left between them. This CDR3 is built from 16 residues. CDR1 is DFQATT, CDR2 SNEGSKA, per germline (reference sequence).

This clonotype occurred many times. J is TRBJ2-7 and V is TRBV6-6; D ambiguous. Deletions cut 7 bases from V and 2 bases from J, with 15 bases between. Germline V gene sequence: CDR1 MNHNY, CDR2 SVGAGI (reference sequence). The CDR3 is made up of 14 amino acids. The CDR3 sequence: CASIRAAEAYEQYF. The CDR3 DNA is TGTGCCAGCATAAGGGCGGCGGAAGCCTACGAGCAGTACTTC.

About this clonotype itself: Given a much more abundant clone one base away, this may be a read error. V gene TRBV11-2 combines with J gene TRBJ1-2, with TRBD1 as a possible D gene (6 bases). The germline gives CDR1 SGHAT, CDR2 FQNNGV. This CDR3 spans 14 amino acids. Written as DNA, the CDR3 is TGTGCCAGCAGCCTCTCGGACAGACTCTATGGCCACACCTTC. It is translated as CASSLSDRLYGHTF.

This clonotype was observed a handful of times. This may stem from a read error, because a much larger clone lies one nucleotide away. The chain uses TRBV13 and TRBJ2-1, with a possible D match to TRBD1 (6 bases). TRBJ2-7 matches the DNA end more closely, so the J call is doubtful. The CDR3 extends over 13 amino acids. Germline CDR1 reads PRHDT; CDR2 reads FYEKMQ (reference sequence). As DNA, the CDR3 is TGTGCCAGCACCCCATTGAGGGGGAATGAGCAGTACTTC. This sequence encodes CASTPLRGNEQYF.

Many counts were recorded for this clonotype. The chain combines TRBV7-3 with TRBJ2-5; tentatively, D is TRBD1 or TRBD2 (7 bases each). V lost 5 bases to trimming and J lost 4 bases, with 14 bases between them. CDR1 and CDR2 from the germline V gene are SGHTA and FQGTGA. The CDR3 consists of 14 residues. CDR3 sequence reads: CASSQGGGRETQYF. The CDR3 region has the DNA TGTGCCAGCAGCCAGGGGGGGGGAAGAGAGACCCAGTACTTC.

There are many counts of this clonotype. This sequence joins TRBV7-3 and TRBJ2-3; 8 positions agree with TRBD2. The germline V gene has CDR1 SGHTA and CDR2 FQGTGA. This CDR3 is built from 17 residues. The V gene end was trimmed by 1 base and the J gene end by 0 bases; junction bases not matched to a gene: 6. This CDR3 is CASSLNPGGGSTDTQYF. The CDR3 coding sequence is TGTGCCAGCAGCTTAAATCCTGGCGGGGGGAGCACAGATACGCAGTATTTT.

Ten or more counts support this clonotype. The V and J genes are TRBV3-1 and TRBJ2-6, with D possibly matching TRBD2 (6 bases). The CDR3 is 16 amino acids. Germline CDR1 LGHDT, CDR2 YNNKEL (reference sequence). Trimming shortened V by 5 bases and J by 7 bases, and 18 bases separated the two germline ends. CDR3: CASSTHSPGGANVLTF. In nucleotides, the CDR3 is TGTGCCAGCAGCACCCACTCCCCCGGGGGTGCCAACGTCCTGACTTTC.

This chain links TRBV5-1 with TRBJ2-1; TRBD1 aligns across 10 bases. CDR1 SGHRS and CDR2 YFSETQ come from the germline V gene. The CDR3 has 14 residues. Germline trimming cut 3 bases from V and 7 bases from J; bases unmatched to any gene: 4. The CDR3 DNA follows: TGCGCCAGCAGCTCGGGACAGGGGTTGAATGAGCAGTTCTTC. It translates to CASSSGQGLNEQFF. Full variable domain (remainder filled in from reference TRBV5-1 and TRBJ2-1): KAGVTQTPRYLIKTRGQQVTLSCSPISGHRSVSWYQQTPGQGLQFLFEYFSETQRNKGNFPGRFSGRQFSNSRSEMNVSTLELGDSALYLCASSSGQGLNEQFFGPGTRLTVL.

The chain links TRBV4-1 to TRBJ1-2; TRBD1 is a possible D gene (6 bases). The CDR3 is 17 residues long. V gave up 1 base and J gave up 8 bases, with 23 bases separating them. The germline CDR1 and CDR2 sequences are MGHRA and YSYEKL. This chain's CDR3 is CASSQVVAGAEGDGYTF. The DNA for the CDR3 is TGCGCCAGCAGCCAAGTAGTGGCAGGGGCGGAAGGTGACGGCTACACCTTC.

The V gene is TRBV4-1, the J gene TRBJ2-5; 11 bases match TRBD2. Trimming took 0 bases from V and 5 from J; bases not matched to a gene: 11. This CDR3 contains 18 residues. The germline V gene encodes CDR1 MGHRA and CDR2 YSYEKL. CDR3 region: CASSQDRSSGRNGETQYF. The DNA for the CDR3 is TGCGCCAGCAGCCAAGATCGGTCTAGCGGGAGGAATGGGGAGACCCAGTACTTC.

This clonotype came up a few times. The gene calls are TRBV12-3 or TRBV12-4 and TRBJ1-1, with D possibly TRBD1 on 6 matching bases. The CDR3 spans 15 residues. Trimming pared 6 bases from V and 1 base from J, leaving 15 bases between. CDR3 region: CASSYTGSANTEAFF. The DNA for the CDR3 is TGTGCCAGCAGCTATACAGGGTCAGCGAACACTGAAGCTTTCTTT.

This chain uses TRBV20-1 with TRBJ2-3; 7 positions match TRBD2. This CDR3 has 15 residues. Germline CDR1 reads DFQATT; CDR2 reads SNEGSKA (reference sequence). V was clipped by 1 base and J by 1 base; unmatched bases: 5. CDR3 sequence reads: CSARGRGVGTDTQYF. DNA for the CDR3: TGCAGTGCTAGAGGTCGGGGGGTTGGCACAGATACGCAGTATTTT.

This clonotype was seen many times. J is TRBJ2-1 and V is TRBV30, with a weak D call TRBD2 (6 bases). V was trimmed by 4 bases and J by 9 bases, leaving 16 bases between them. Per the germline V gene, CDR1 is GTSNPN and CDR2 is SVGIG (reference sequence). The CDR3 contains 13 residues. In nucleotides, the CDR3 is TGTGCCTGGATGCCCCTACTAGCTGCTGAGCAGTTCTTC. It codes for CAWMPLLAAEQFF.

The chain is built from TRBV20-1 and TRBJ1-3; 7 bases agree with TRBD1. The length of the CDR3 is 14 residues. Germline V gene lookup returns CDR1 DFQATT and CDR2 SNEGSKA (reference sequence). Losses at the gene ends were 5 bases for V and 4 bases for J; bases not matched to a gene: 8. The CDR3 DNA reads as TGCAGTGCTCCGCCGACAGGGCCCGGAAACACCATATATTTT. Translated: CSAPPTGPGNTIYF.

The rearrangement uses TRBV7-2 and TRBJ2-1, with D unresolved. The CDR3 covers 11 residues. Germline assignment: CDR1 SGHTA and CDR2 FQGNSA. The V end lost 4 bases, the J end lost 7 bases, and 5 bases lay between the germline ends. This chain's CDR3 is CASSSQNEQFF. The CDR3 DNA is TGTGCCAGCAGCTCGCAAAATGAGCAGTTCTTC.

In this sample, this clonotype turned up many times. The junction shows a germline mismatch at one end, possibly a read error. The V and J genes are TRBV7-7 and TRBJ2-5, with a tentative D call TRBD2 (7 bases). Germline CDR1 and CDR2: SSHAT and FNYEAQ (reference sequence). The CDR3 has 18 amino acids. CDR3: CASSFLYGGGLDQETQYF. CDR3 in DNA: TGTGCTAGCAGCTTTCTCTACGGCGGGGGCCTCGATCAAGAGACCCAGTACTTC.

V and J are TRBV7-2 and TRBJ2-2, with a weak D call TRBD2 (5 bases). Germline loops: CDR1 SGHTA, CDR2 FQGNSA. Deletions cut 1 base from V and 1 base from J, with 7 bases between. There are 15 residues in the CDR3. The CDR3 protein is CASSLDGKNTGELFF. The DNA for the CDR3 is TGTGCCAGCAGCTTAGACGGGAAGAACACCGGGGAGCTGTTTTTT.

The sample holds many counts of this clonotype. The V and J genes are TRBV20-1 and TRBJ2-7, with 8 bases matching TRBD1. Germline V gene sequence: CDR1 DFQATT, CDR2 SNEGSKA (reference sequence). The V segment lost 6 bases and the J segment 3 bases; nucleotides outside the gene matches: 10. The CDR3 consists of 14 residues. The CDR3 sequence is CSAGQGGLLYEQYF. The DNA for the CDR3 is TGCAGTGCCGGACAGGGCGGTTTGCTCTACGAGCAGTACTTC.

V is TRBV7-3 and J is TRBJ2-3; D is uncertain. The length of the CDR3 is 18 residues. The V gene lost 0 bases and the J gene lost 0 bases, with 16 bases spanning the gap. The germline gives CDR1 SGHTA, CDR2 FQGTGA. CDR3 nucleotide sequence: TGTGCCAGCAGCTTAACGCCCACCTCCTATTCTAGCACAGATACGCAGTATTTT. Encoded protein: CASSLTPTSYSSTDTQYF.

This chain joins TRBV2 and TRBJ1-1, with TRBD1 matching over 7 bases. After removal of 8 bases from V and 6 bases from J, the junction contained 9 bases not matched to a gene. The CDR3 is 13 residues long. Germline loops: CDR1 SNHLY, CDR2 FYNNEI. The CDR3 DNA reads TGTGCCAGCGGACAGGAATTAACTTCTGAAGCTTTCTTT. It codes for CASGQELTSEAFF. The whole variable domain, filled in from reference TRBV2 and TRBJ1-1, reads EPEVTQTPSHQVTQMGQEVILRCVPISNHLYFYWYRQILGQKVEFLVSFYNNEISEKSEIFDDQFSVERPDGSNFTLKIRSTKLEDSAMYFCASGQELTSEAFFGQGTRLTVV.

In its sample, this clonotype was seen a few times. V is TRBV28 and J is TRBJ1-5, with D unclear. Trimming took off 1 base at V and 0 bases at J, with 10 bases between the two ends. CDR1 and CDR2 from the germline V gene are MDHEN and SYDVKM. The CDR3 has 16 amino acids. The CDR3 sequence is CASSLLFGDSNQPQHF. The CDR3 DNA reads as TGTGCCAGCAGTTTATTGTTCGGGGATAGCAATCAGCCCCAGCATTTT.

This clonotype appeared many times. The chain joins TRBV12-3 or TRBV12-4 to TRBJ1-2, with TRBD1 identical over 11 bases. Germline trimming cut 6 bases from V and 1 base from J; bases unmatched to any gene: 7. The CDR3 has 16 amino acids. CDR3 in amino acids: CASSLGQGANNYGYTF. CDR3 DNA sequence: TGTGCCAGCAGCCTAGGACAGGGGGCGAATAACTATGGCTACACCTTC.